The 20 T cell receptor beta chains listed next were all sequenced from one sample in a study of T cell clonotyping in hematopoietic cell transplantation. Time point defined: recipient sample about 28 days before transplant, after cytoreduction. Using immunoSEQ multiplex PCR, the repertoire was profiled, and TCRdb retains in-frame clones only, with some absent. The sample yields over 10,000 clones, over 80% seen once. This material consisted of peripheral blood mononuclear cells, taken before stem cell transplant. Receptor source: a man aged 55 to 69 with acute myeloid leukemia. Some clones in this sample may be carry-over from other donors' samples.

The rearrangement uses TRBV5-6 and TRBJ2-7; TRBD2 might be the D (5 bases). The CDR3 is 15 residues long. Germline values: CDR1 SGHDT, CDR2 YYEEEE. Trimming stripped 4 bases from V and 1 base from J, with 15 bases between. CDR3 DNA sequence: TGTGCCAGCAGCCCGCCGGGATCCCTGTCCTACGAGCAGTACTTC. This translates into CASSPPGSLSYEQYF. Together with reference TRBV5-6 and TRBJ2-7, the CDR3 gives the full variable domain: DAGVTQSPTHLIKTRGQQVTLRCSPKSGHDTVSWYQQALGQGPQFIFQYYEEEERQRGNFPDRFSGHQFPNYSSELNVNALLLGDSALYLCASSPPGSLSYEQYFGPGTRLTVT.

The J gene is TRBJ1-4, the V gene TRBV6-1, with D hard to call. The V end was cut by 3 bases, the J end by 7 bases, with 6 bases between. CDR1 is MNHNS and CDR2 is SASEGT in the germline V gene. This CDR3 region has 12 residues. CDR3 in DNA: TGTGCCAGCAGTGAGGGCCTTGAAAAACTGTTTTTT. Protein sequence: CASSEGLEKLFF.

The gene calls are TRBV15 and TRBJ1-1, with a possible D match to TRBD1 (6 bases). The V end lost 11 bases, the J end lost 5 bases, and 18 bases lay between the germline ends. Germline CDR1 and CDR2: LNHNV and YYDKDF (reference sequence). This CDR3 comprises 13 residues. In nucleotides, the CDR3 is TGTGCCTCCTTCGGGGGGCTATCAACTGAAGCTTTCTTT. Amino acid sequence: CASFGGLSTEAFF.

V is TRBV25-1 and J is TRBJ1-6; 7 nucleotides align to TRBD1. In germline, CDR1 is MGHDK, CDR2 SYGVNS. The CDR3 spans 15 residues. The V segment lost 3 bases and the J segment 8 bases; nucleotides outside the gene matches: 7. The CDR3 sequence is CASSDPGTADSPLHF. The CDR3 DNA follows: TGTGCCAGCAGTGATCCCGGGACAGCGGATTCACCCCTCCACTTT. Variable domain in full (rest from reference TRBV25-1 and TRBJ1-6): EADIYQTPRYLVIGTGKKITLECSQTMGHDKMYWYQQDPGMELHLIHYSYGVNSTEKGDLSSESTVSRIRTEHFPLTLESARPSHTSQYLCASSDPGTADSPLHFGNGTRLTVT.

This clone was seen a handful of times. This chain uses TRBV14 with TRBJ2-2; D remains ambiguous. Trimming pared 0 bases from V and 0 bases from J, leaving 8 bases between. The CDR3 extends over 16 amino acids. Germline-derived CDR1 and CDR2 are SGHDN and FVKESK. CDR3 residues: CASSQDLRPNTGELFF. The CDR3, as DNA: TGTGCCAGCAGCCAAGATCTTAGGCCGAACACCGGGGAGCTGTTTTTT.

The gene calls are TRBV5-1 and TRBJ1-4; 10 nucleotides line up with TRBD1. The V and J ends lost 4 bases and 8 bases, in that order; junction bases with no gene match: 8. Germline CDR1 SGHRS, CDR2 YFSETQ. The CDR3 loop spans 15 amino acids. The CDR3 sequence is CASSQTGTGEEKLFF. DNA of the CDR3: TGCGCCAGCAGCCAAACCGGGACAGGGGAAGAAAAACTGTTTTTT. Full variable domain (outside the CDR3, taken from reference TRBV5-1 and TRBJ1-4): KAGVTQTPRYLIKTRGQQVTLSCSPISGHRSVSWYQQTPGQGLQFLFEYFSETQRNKGNFPGRFSGRQFSNSRSEMNVSTLELGDSALYLCASSQTGTGEEKLFFGSGTQLSVL.

The CDR3 nucleotides are TGTGCCAGCAGCTCAATCCGGGGAGTGGGCTCACCCCTCCACTTT. Amino acids: CASSSIRGVGSPLHF. The chain recombines TRBV6-5 with TRBJ1-6; D ambiguous. The CDR3 extends over 15 amino acids. Trimming stripped 6 bases from V and 10 bases from J, with 19 bases between. Germline V gene lookup returns CDR1 MNHEY and CDR2 SVGAGI.

The chain has TRBV5-4 and TRBJ2-1; 10 bases match TRBD2. From germline, CDR1 is SGHNT and CDR2 YYREEE (reference sequence). The CDR3 has 16 residues. The V and J ends lost 0 bases and 9 bases, in that order; junction bases with no gene match: 9. The CDR3 spells CASSLGGRVAGGEQFF. CDR3 nucleotides: TGTGCCAGCAGCTTGGGGGGCCGGGTAGCGGGGGGTGAGCAGTTCTTC.

V usage is TRBV7-9 and J usage is TRBJ2-4; perhaps TRBD1 as D (7 bases). CDR1 and CDR2 (germline): SEHNR, FQNEAQ (reference sequence). The length of the CDR3 is 16 residues. Trimming took 1 base from V and 3 from J, leaving 13 bases between them. The CDR3 sequence: CASSLVWQGGKNIQYF. In nucleotides, the CDR3 is TGTGCCAGCAGCTTAGTATGGCAGGGGGGCAAAAACATTCAGTACTTC. Supplemented by reference TRBV7-9 and TRBJ2-4, the full variable domain reads DTGVSQNPRHKITKRGQNVTFRCDPISEHNRLYWYRQTLGQGPEFLTYFQNEAQLEKSRLLSDRFSAERPKGSFSTLEIQRTEQGDSAMYLCASSLVWQGGKNIQYFGAGTRLSVL.

J is TRBJ1-1 and V is TRBV30; D call uncertain. Germline V gene sequence: CDR1 GTSNPN, CDR2 SVGIG (reference sequence). Trimming left V 8 bases short and J 1 base short, with 5 bases between. CDR3 length: 10 amino acids. The CDR3 spells CAGWNTEAFF. DNA for the CDR3: TGTGCCGGTTGGAACACTGAAGCTTTCTTT.

This clone was seen once. V and J are TRBV27 and TRBJ2-2; D is ambiguous. With 2 bases removed from V and 7 bases from J, the gap between germline ends came to 5 bases. Germline V lookup: CDR1 MNHEY, CDR2 SMNVEV (reference sequence). The length of the CDR3 is 12 residues. This chain's CDR3 is CASSLRIGELFF. CDR3 sequence (DNA): TGTGCCAGCAGTTTAAGAATCGGGGAGCTGTTTTTT.

The chain uses TRBV5-1 and TRBJ2-3; maybe TRBD2 (7 bases). Trimming cost V 4 bases and J 1 base, with 22 bases left between them. The CDR3 has 18 amino acids. Germline CDR1 and CDR2: SGHRS and YFSETQ. The CDR3 bases are TGCGCCAGCAGCCGGCCTGCGGGGGCCACGAAACGCACAGATACGCAGTATTTT. It specifies CASSRPAGATKRTDTQYF. The entire variable domain, with the rest obtained from reference TRBV5-1 and TRBJ2-3, is as follows: KAGVTQTPRYLIKTRGQQVTLSCSPISGHRSVSWYQQTPGQGLQFLFEYFSETQRNKGNFPGRFSGRQFSNSRSEMNVSTLELGDSALYLCASSRPAGATKRTDTQYFGPGTRLTVL.

The chain is built from TRBV13 and TRBJ1-4, with D maybe TRBD1 (5 bases). This CDR3 is 15 amino acids long. Germline V gene lookup returns CDR1 PRHDT and CDR2 FYEKMQ (reference sequence). The V and J ends lost 4 bases and 0 bases respectively, with 9 bases between them. In nucleotides, the CDR3 is TGTGCCAGCAGCTCCCGGGGGGCAACTAATGAAAAACTGTTTTTT. This sequence encodes CASSSRGATNEKLFF.

The chain recombines TRBV2 with TRBJ1-6; D possibly corresponds to TRBD1 (6 bases). This CDR3 comprises 13 residues. Germline assignment: CDR1 SNHLY and CDR2 FYNNEI. V lost 8 bases to trimming and J lost 10 bases, with 15 bases between them. CDR3 sequence (DNA): TGTGCCAGCCGACGTGTAGGGGGGTCACCCCTCCACTTT. Translated: CASRRVGGSPLHF. The variable domain in full, completed from reference TRBV2 and TRBJ1-6, reads EPEVTQTPSHQVTQMGQEVILRCVPISNHLYFYWYRQILGQKVEFLVSFYNNEISEKSEIFDDQFSVERPDGSNFTLKIRSTKLEDSAMYFCASRRVGGSPLHFGNGTRLTVT.

This clone came up a few times. The rearrangement links TRBV7-3 to TRBJ2-3; D might be TRBD1 or TRBD2, each matching 5 bases. V was cut by 10 bases and J by 4 bases, with 15 bases left in between. The CDR3 contains 13 residues. CDR1 and CDR2 (germline): SGHTA, FQGTGA. The chain's CDR3 is CATSLWGSDTQYF. The CDR3 region has the DNA TGTGCCACAAGCCTCTGGGGGTCAGATACGCAGTATTTT.

This clone was picked up one time. This chain links TRBV19 with TRBJ2-3, with D perhaps TRBD1 (6 bases). CDR1 is LNHDA and CDR2 is SQIVND in the germline V gene (reference sequence). The V end lost 6 bases, the J end lost 5 bases, and 18 bases lay between the germline ends. This CDR3 spans 15 amino acids. The CDR3 is CASRKGVGPVDTQYF. Here the CDR3 DNA reads TGTGCCAGTAGGAAGGGGGTTGGCCCTGTAGATACGCAGTATTTT.

The chain is built from TRBV2 and TRBJ1-2; no clear D gene. V lost 9 bases to trimming and J lost 10 bases, with 6 bases between them. CDR1 is SNHLY, CDR2 FYNNEI, per germline. The CDR3 sequence is 8 residues long. CDR3: CARRDYTF. The CDR3 region has the DNA TGTGCCAGACGGGACTACACCTTC.

This clone was recorded a few times. The chain links TRBV5-4 to TRBJ2-3; D remains ambiguous. CDR1 is SGHNT and CDR2 is YYREEE in the germline V gene (reference sequence). Trimming removed 1 base at V and 0 bases at J, with 6 bases between. CDR3 size: 14 residues. The CDR3 loop is CASSLISSTDTQYF. The CDR3 nucleotides are TGTGCCAGCAGCTTGATATCCAGCACAGATACGCAGTATTTT.

This chain links TRBV9 with TRBJ1-1; D might be TRBD1 (6 bases). Germline-derived CDR1 and CDR2 are SGDLS and YYNGEE. CDR3 size: 15 residues. The ends were cut back, 0 bases at V and 3 bases at J, with 12 bases in the middle. The CDR3 DNA reads TGTGCCAGCAGCGTAGTAGGGGGTGGAGACACTGAAGCTTTCTTT. Protein sequence: CASSVVGGGDTEAFF.

The table lists this clone with a few counts. The V and J genes are TRBV9 and TRBJ1-1, with 8 bases aligning to TRBD1. Germline V gene lookup returns CDR1 SGDLS and CDR2 YYNGEE. The CDR3 extends over 15 amino acids. After removal of 4 bases from V and 3 bases from J, the junction contained 8 bases not matched to a gene. CDR3 coding DNA: TGTGCCAGCAGCTTTCGGACAGGGAGCGACACTGAAGCTTTCTTT. This gives the protein CASSFRTGSDTEAFF.